This is a list of T cell receptor beta chains from one sample in a study of T-cell memory formation after mild COVID-19. TCRdb analysed the 5' RACE reads with MiXCR anew, one entry per CDR3 protein. Here the sample spans just under 350,000 distinct CDR3 sequences, roughly 13% being singletons. The specimen sequenced was PBMCs or a T cell subset sorted from them (not recorded which). These receptors were obtained from a man aged 18 to 30 who had mild COVID-19 (a few samples of this study predate the infection). Cell type and time point are not known. CDR3s include the opening cysteine and the closing phenylalanine or tryptophan. Fields, in order: CDR3 protein, V gene, J gene.

cdr3_aa: CASSLVPFRERGLNEQFF
v_call: TRBV11-2
j_call: TRBJ2-1

cdr3_aa: CASSLRGRTTYSNQPQHF
v_call: TRBV28
j_call: TRBJ1-5

cdr3_aa: CASSRSNTGRPTVELFF
v_call: TRBV7-6
j_call: TRBJ2-2

cdr3_aa: CSTRQGPYGYTF
v_call: TRBV29-1
j_call: TRBJ1-2

cdr3_aa: CASSPTTNTEAFF
v_call: TRBV12-3/TRBV12-4
j_call: TRBJ1-1

cdr3_aa: CASSERLLSSYNEQFF
v_call: TRBV18
j_call: TRBJ2-1

cdr3_aa: CASSFGAGHANTGELFF
v_call: TRBV7-6
j_call: TRBJ2-2

cdr3_aa: CASSSGTTSTDTQYF
v_call: TRBV7-9
j_call: TRBJ2-3

cdr3_aa: CASSYTEGWAAFF
v_call: TRBV6-5
j_call: TRBJ1-1

cdr3_aa: CAIRGQSNQPQHF
v_call: TRBV10-3
j_call: TRBJ1-5

cdr3_aa: CASSYETSFSYEQYF
v_call: TRBV4-1
j_call: TRBJ2-7

cdr3_aa: CATQARNGGETQYF
v_call: TRBV7-8
j_call: TRBJ2-5

cdr3_aa: CASSYVRGPGETQYF
v_call: TRBV6-5
j_call: TRBJ2-5

cdr3_aa: CASSLTSGHEQYF
v_call: TRBV7-2
j_call: TRBJ2-7

cdr3_aa: CASSLNAGRNEQFF
v_call: TRBV12-3/TRBV12-4
j_call: TRBJ2-1

cdr3_aa: CASSWRGRGLTEAFF
v_call: TRBV7-2
j_call: TRBJ1-1

cdr3_aa: CASSSGWETQYF
v_call: TRBV7-2
j_call: TRBJ2-5

cdr3_aa: CASSRGPLPYEQYF
v_call: TRBV4-1
j_call: TRBJ2-7

cdr3_aa: CASGEDRGGYTF
v_call: TRBV28
j_call: TRBJ1-2

cdr3_aa: CASSQFQGASYGYTF
v_call: TRBV4-3
j_call: TRBJ1-2

cdr3_aa: CASSGRLTQGKSSYGYTF
v_call: TRBV9
j_call: TRBJ1-2

cdr3_aa: CASSLEFSDTQYF
v_call: TRBV7-2
j_call: TRBJ2-3

cdr3_aa: CASSLAVHTQYF
v_call: TRBV7-2
j_call: TRBJ2-3

cdr3_aa: CASSEGTRNTQYF
v_call: TRBV10-2
j_call: TRBJ2-3

cdr3_aa: CSASKDGHLNQPQHF
v_call: TRBV20-1
j_call: TRBJ1-5

cdr3_aa: CASSVESEQFF
v_call: TRBV9
j_call: TRBJ2-1

cdr3_aa: CASSRNAYRANNEQFF
v_call: TRBV14
j_call: TRBJ2-1

cdr3_aa: CASSYFAGYEQYF
v_call: TRBV6-5
j_call: TRBJ2-7

cdr3_aa: CASSLHRAREAFF
v_call: TRBV5-6
j_call: TRBJ1-1

cdr3_aa: CASSARPGTEAFF
v_call: TRBV2
j_call: TRBJ1-1

cdr3_aa: CASPDQRGTDTQYF
v_call: TRBV9
j_call: TRBJ2-3

cdr3_aa: CASTATTGNTIYF
v_call: TRBV27
j_call: TRBJ1-3

cdr3_aa: CASSLVRGSDQPQHF
v_call: TRBV7-9
j_call: TRBJ1-5

cdr3_aa: CASSSGTVNTEAFF
v_call: TRBV19
j_call: TRBJ1-1

cdr3_aa: CASSQKSGSGGAGETQYF
v_call: TRBV4-2
j_call: TRBJ2-5

cdr3_aa: CASSWPVIQYF
v_call: TRBV5-8
j_call: TRBJ2-4

cdr3_aa: CASKRAGQGGTEAFF
v_call: TRBV28
j_call: TRBJ1-1

cdr3_aa: CASGLVLGLPSYEQYF
v_call: TRBV12-5
j_call: TRBJ2-7

cdr3_aa: CASSLSSGYSYEQYF
v_call: TRBV7-6
j_call: TRBJ2-7

cdr3_aa: CASSPLAGVGTDTQYF
v_call: TRBV6-5
j_call: TRBJ2-3

cdr3_aa: CASSHPTGNYGYTF
v_call: TRBV5-4
j_call: TRBJ1-2

cdr3_aa: CASSRATGSYEQYF
v_call: TRBV6-6
j_call: TRBJ2-7

cdr3_aa: CASSSQGGGGPYGYTF
v_call: TRBV6-9
j_call: TRBJ1-2

cdr3_aa: CSVRFGRNTGELFF
v_call: TRBV29-1
j_call: TRBJ2-2

cdr3_aa: CASSHKYNEQFF
v_call: TRBV6-2/TRBV6-3
j_call: TRBJ2-1